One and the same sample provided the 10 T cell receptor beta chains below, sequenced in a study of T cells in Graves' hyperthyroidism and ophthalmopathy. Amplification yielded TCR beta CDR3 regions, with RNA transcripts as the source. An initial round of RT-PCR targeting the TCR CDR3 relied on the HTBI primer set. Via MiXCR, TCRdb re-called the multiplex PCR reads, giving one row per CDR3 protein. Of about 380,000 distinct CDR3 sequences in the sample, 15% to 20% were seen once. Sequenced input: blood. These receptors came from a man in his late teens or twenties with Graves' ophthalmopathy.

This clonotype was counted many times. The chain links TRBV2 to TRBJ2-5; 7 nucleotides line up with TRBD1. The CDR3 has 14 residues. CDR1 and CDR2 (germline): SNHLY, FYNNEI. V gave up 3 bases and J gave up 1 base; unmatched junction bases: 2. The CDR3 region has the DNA TGTGCCAGCAGTGACTGGGACAGCCAAGAGACCCAGTACTTC. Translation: CASSDWDSQETQYF.

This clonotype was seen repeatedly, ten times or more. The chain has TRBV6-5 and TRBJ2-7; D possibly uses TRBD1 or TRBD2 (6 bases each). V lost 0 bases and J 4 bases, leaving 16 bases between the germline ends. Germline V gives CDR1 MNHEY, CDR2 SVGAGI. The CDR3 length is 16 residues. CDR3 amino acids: CASSYSILGAGYEQYF. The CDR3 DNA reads TGTGCCAGCAGTTACTCGATTTTGGGGGCGGGATACGAGCAGTACTTC.

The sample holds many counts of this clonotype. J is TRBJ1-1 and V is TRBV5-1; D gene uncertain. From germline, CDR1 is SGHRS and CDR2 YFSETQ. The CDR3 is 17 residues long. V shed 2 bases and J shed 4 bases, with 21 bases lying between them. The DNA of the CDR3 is TGCGCCAGCAGCTTCGCCCGGGCCTCAGGTCCGAGCACTGAAGCTTTCTTT. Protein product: CASSFARASGPSTEAFF.

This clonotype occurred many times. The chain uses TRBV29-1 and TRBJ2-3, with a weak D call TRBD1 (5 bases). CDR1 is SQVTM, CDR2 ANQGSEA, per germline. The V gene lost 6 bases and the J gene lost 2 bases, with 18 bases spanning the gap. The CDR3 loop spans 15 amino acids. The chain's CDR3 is CSVETGTDDTDTQYF. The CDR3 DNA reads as TGCAGCGTCGAAACAGGCACGGATGACACAGATACGCAGTATTTT.

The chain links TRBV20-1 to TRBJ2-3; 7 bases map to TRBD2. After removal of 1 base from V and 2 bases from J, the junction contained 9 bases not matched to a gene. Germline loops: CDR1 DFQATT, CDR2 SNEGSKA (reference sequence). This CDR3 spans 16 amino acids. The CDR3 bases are TGCAGTGCTAGAGGCCTGGCGGGGGTGCACACAGATACGCAGTATTTT. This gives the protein CSARGLAGVHTDTQYF.

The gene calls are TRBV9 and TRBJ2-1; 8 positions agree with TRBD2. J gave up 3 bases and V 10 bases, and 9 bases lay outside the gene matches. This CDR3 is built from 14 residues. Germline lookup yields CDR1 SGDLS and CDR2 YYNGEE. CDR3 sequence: CACSSGESYNEQFF. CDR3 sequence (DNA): TGTGCCTGTAGTAGCGGGGAGAGCTACAATGAGCAGTTCTTC.

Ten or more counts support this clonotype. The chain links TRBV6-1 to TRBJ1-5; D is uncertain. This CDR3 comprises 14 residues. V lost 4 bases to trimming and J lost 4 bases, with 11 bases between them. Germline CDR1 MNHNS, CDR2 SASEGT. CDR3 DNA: TGTGCCAGCAGTGGAGGGCGGGATAATCAGCCCCAGCATTTT. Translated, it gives CASSGGRDNQPQHF.

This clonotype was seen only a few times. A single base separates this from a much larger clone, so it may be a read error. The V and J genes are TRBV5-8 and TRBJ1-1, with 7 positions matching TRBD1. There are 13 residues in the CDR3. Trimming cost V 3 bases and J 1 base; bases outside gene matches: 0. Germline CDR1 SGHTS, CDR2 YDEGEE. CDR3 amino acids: CASSWDRNTEAFF. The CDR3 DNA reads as TGTGCCAGCAGCTGGGACAGGAACACTGAAGCTTTCTTT. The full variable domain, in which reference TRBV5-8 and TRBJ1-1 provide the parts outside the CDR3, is EAGVTQSPTHLIKTRGQQATLRCSPISGHTSVYWYQQALGLGLQFLLWYDEGEERNRGNFPPRFSGRQFPNYSSELNVNALELEDSALYLCASSWDRNTEAFFGQGTRLTVV.

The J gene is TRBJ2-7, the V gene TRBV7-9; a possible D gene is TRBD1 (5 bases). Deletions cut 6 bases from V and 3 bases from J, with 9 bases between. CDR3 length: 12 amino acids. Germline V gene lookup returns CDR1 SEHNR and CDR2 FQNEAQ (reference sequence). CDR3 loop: CASRWGDYEQYF. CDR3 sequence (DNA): TGTGCCAGCAGGTGGGGCGACTACGAGCAGTACTTC.

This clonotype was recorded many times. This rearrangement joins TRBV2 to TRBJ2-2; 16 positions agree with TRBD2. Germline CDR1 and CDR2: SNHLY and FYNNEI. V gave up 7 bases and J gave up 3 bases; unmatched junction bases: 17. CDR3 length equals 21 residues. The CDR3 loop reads CASTAPPGLAGGLGDTGELFF. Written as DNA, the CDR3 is TGTGCCAGCACCGCCCCTCCGGGACTAGCGGGGGGGTTGGGGGACACCGGGGAGCTGTTTTTT.